This paragraph covers one TCR beta chain sequence. A much larger clone sits a single nucleotide away, making a read error possible. This sample is drawn from a study of Graves' ophthalmopathy and Graves' hyperthyroidism. Study-level information: Over 18 months of follow-up, stable hyperthyroidism required that no ophthalmopathy appear.

The sequenced template was RNA, covering the TCR beta CDR3 region. HTBI primers were employed in first-round RT-PCR, then a second-round multiplex PCR followed. TCRdb reprocessed the multiplex PCR reads with MiXCR, giving one entry per CDR3 protein. The sample has around 1,000,000 distinct CDR3 sequences, about 36% seen once. V dropped 7 bases and J dropped 0 bases, with 6 bases sitting between them. This CDR3 has 12 amino acids. CDR1 is MNHNY and CDR2 is SVGAGI in the germline V gene (reference sequence). The sequencing sample was made of peripheral blood or thyroid tissue (not recorded which). The receptor was isolated from an adult man with Graves' hyperthyroidism. The gene calls are TRBV6-6 and TRBJ2-5; D gene uncertain. The CDR3 protein is CASTGHQETQYF. CDR3 DNA: TGTGCCAGCACCGGGCACCAAGAGACCCAGTACTTC.